This T cell receptor (beta chain) was obtained from a study of beta chain features in type 1 diabetes. The investigators reverse transcribed all of the isolated RNA, so they sequenced expressed TCRB transcripts. Sequencing used immunoSEQ multiplex PCR; TCRdb keeps in-frame clones, though not all of them. The data show 200,000 to 250,000 clones, approximately 16% seen once. Study conclusions and caveats: All four CD4+ subsets from Type 1 diabetes patients carried moderately but significantly shorter TCRB CDR3s.

CDR1 is MDHEN and CDR2 is SYDVKM in the germline V gene. This CDR3 is 15 amino acids long. Trimming left V 6 bases short and J 2 bases short, with 17 bases between. In total, each donor contributed a single heparinised blood draw that averaged around 120 mL. The sample holds a few counts of this clone. As yet, its antigen is unknown. This TCR was recovered from a man younger than 45 with type 1 diabetes. The sequenced sample consisted of naive CD4+ T cells from blood. This sequence joins TRBV28 and TRBJ2-7, with a weak D call TRBD2 (5 bases). The CDR3 DNA reads as TGTGCCAGCAGCCCTGGAGGACTGGCGACCTACGAGCAGTACTTC. Translating it yields CASSPGGLATYEQYF.